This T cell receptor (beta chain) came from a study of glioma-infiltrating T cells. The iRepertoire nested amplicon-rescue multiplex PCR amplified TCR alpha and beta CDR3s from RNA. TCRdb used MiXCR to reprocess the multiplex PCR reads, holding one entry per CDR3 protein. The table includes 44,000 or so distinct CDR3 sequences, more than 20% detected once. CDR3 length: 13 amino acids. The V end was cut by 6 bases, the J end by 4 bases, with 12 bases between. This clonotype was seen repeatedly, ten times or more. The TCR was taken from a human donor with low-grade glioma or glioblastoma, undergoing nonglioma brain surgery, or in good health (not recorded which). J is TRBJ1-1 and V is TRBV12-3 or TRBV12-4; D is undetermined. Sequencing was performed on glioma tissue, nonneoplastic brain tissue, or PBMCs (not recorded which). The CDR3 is CASSQPWTTEAFF. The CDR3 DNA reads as TGTGCCAGCAGCCAACCCTGGACCACTGAAGCTTTCTTT.